This T cell receptor (beta chain) was captured in a study of human T cells and chemical hapten exposure. Study summary: Sensitization was performed using 2% DPC on a 2 cm by 2 cm upper inner arm skin site. Patients had diphenylcyclopropenone applied to the scalp weekly throughout the approximately 25-week study.

Each CDR3 protein gets one entry after TCRdb re-called the RACE reads with MiXCR. Of about 350,000 distinct CDR3 sequences in the sample, around 6% were seen once. The time point: patch test 2, 6 weeks after DPC sensitization. The treatment was: therapeutic diphenylcyclopropenone sensitization with weekly scalp DPC. Deletions cut 6 bases from V and 3 bases from J, with 11 bases between. The CDR3 is 12 residues long. Germline lookup yields CDR1 DFQATT and CDR2 SNEGSKA (reference sequence). This clonotype occurred many times. This receptor was identified in a woman between 18 and 29 years old with alopecia areata. Some clones in this sample may be carry-over from other donors' samples. The chain uses TRBV20-1 and TRBJ1-1, with D possibly matching TRBD1 (5 bases). The source material was whole blood, sampled in connection with sensitization to the hapten diphenylcyclopropenone (DPC). Here the CDR3 reads CSAPRGDTEAFF. In DNA form, the CDR3 reads TGCAGTGCGCCGAGGGGTGACACTGAAGCTTTCTTT.